This is a list of T cell receptor beta chains from one sample in a study of blood T cell repertoires in COVID-19. The table came from immunoSEQ multiplex PCR; TCRdb's copy has only in-frame clones and leaves some out. The sample has under 400,000 clones, approximately 89% seen once. The specimen sequenced was peripheral blood. The receptors shown here come from a woman in her sixties or seventies with COVID-19, enrolled during active disease. Each CDR3 is given with its conserved first and last residue. The D gene is left open where the match is weak. Rows may omit the clone size; those that give it use once, few, many or a size class.

CDR3 length,V gene,clone size,D gene,J gene,CDR3 protein,CDR3 DNA
13,TRBV7-3,.,.,TRBJ2-5,CASSPGGQETQYF,TGTGCCAGCAGCCCAGGGGGGCAAGAGACCCAGTACTTC
15,TRBV7-8,.,.,TRBJ2-3,CASSLGWQDTDTQYF,TGTGCCAGCAGCTTAGGGTGGCAAGACACAGATACGCAGTATTTT
13,TRBV28,few,.,TRBJ1-2,CASSPAQGYGYTF,TGTGCCAGCAGTCCGGCCCAGGGGTATGGCTACACCTTC
13,TRBV19,.,.,TRBJ1-1,CASSMIRGTEAFF,TGTGCCAGTAGTATGATAAGAGGCACTGAAGCTTTCTTT
11,TRBV7-2,.,.,TRBJ2-1,CASSLVWLMFF,TGTGCCAGCAGCTTAGTTTGGCTGATGTTCTTC
15,TRBV5-1,.,.,TRBJ1-4,CASSRLGASNEKLFF,TGCGCCAGCAGCCGGCTAGGGGCAAGTAATGAAAAACTGTTTTTT
16,TRBV24-1,few,TRBD1,TRBJ2-1,CATSDYSGGAYNEQFF,TGTGCCACCAGTGATTATTCAGGGGGCGCCTACAATGAGCAGTTCTTC
14,TRBV15,.,.,TRBJ1-4,CATSRDLPGEKLFF,TGTGCCACCAGCAGAGACCTTCCAGGGGAAAAACTGTTTTTT
13,TRBV12-5,.,.,TRBJ1-1,CASGLVYGAEAFF,TGTGCTAGTGGTTTGGTTTACGGTGCCGAAGCTTTCTTT
21,TRBV30,.,TRBD1,TRBJ2-1,CAWSRHPGQGVGRSSYNEQFF,TGTGCCTGGAGTCGACACCCGGGACAGGGGGTTGGACGAAGCTCCTACAATGAGCAGTTCTTC
16,TRBV1,.,.,TRBJ2-3,CTSSGRVPSREDTQYF,TGCACCAGCAGCGGTCGAGTGCCTAGTAGAGAAGATACGCAGTATTTT
16,TRBV3-1/TRBV3-2,.,TRBD1,TRBJ1-2,CASSPHGTGANYGYTF,TGTGCCAGCAGCCCACATGGGACAGGAGCTAACTATGGCTACACCTTC
15,TRBV14,.,TRBD2,TRBJ2-5,CASSIRLAGAETQYF,TGTGCCAGCAGCATCAGACTAGCGGGGGCTGAGACCCAGTACTTC
14,TRBV5-1,.,.,TRBJ1-2,CASSREGSPYGYTF,TGCGCCAGCAGCCGAGAGGGCAGCCCCTATGGCTACACCTTC
13,TRBV15,.,.,TRBJ2-5,CATSRDLLETQYF,TGTGCCACCAGCAGAGACCTCCTGGAGACCCAGTACTTC
16,TRBV6-6,.,TRBD1,TRBJ1-5,CASSYTPGQPWEPQHF,TGTGCCAGCAGTTACACACCGGGACAGCCTTGGGAGCCCCAGCATTTT
15,TRBV2,.,.,TRBJ2-1,CASSERWSSYNEQFF,TGTGCCAGCAGTGAGCGCTGGAGCTCCTACAATGAGCAGTTCTTC
13,TRBV10-3,.,.,TRBJ1-5,CAISGLDNQPQHF,TGTGCCATCAGTGGACTGGACAATCAGCCCCAGCATTTT
16,TRBV11-2,few,TRBD2,TRBJ2-5,CASSPGTSGAAGAQYF,TGTGCCAGCAGCCCCGGGACTAGCGGGGCCGCCGGGGCCCAGTACTTC
14,TRBV9,few,TRBD1,TRBJ1-3,CASSVEAGGATIYF,TGTGCCAGCAGCGTAGAGGCAGGGGGCGCAACCATATATTTT
20,TRBV5-1,.,.,TRBJ1-2,CASSPYDGRGQRARNYGYTF,TGCGCCAGCAGCCCATATGATGGTAGGGGACAAAGGGCCCGTAACTATGGCTACACCTTC
16,TRBV5-1,.,TRBD2,TRBJ2-7,CASSLESAGGLSQQYF,TGCGCCAGCAGCTTGGAATCCGCGGGGGGCCTCAGCCAGCAGTACTTC
15,TRBV3-1/TRBV3-2,.,.,TRBJ2-2,CASSQVPHNTGELFF,TGTGCCAGCAGCCAAGTCCCACACAACACCGGGGAGCTGTTTTTT
16,TRBV5-4,.,.,TRBJ1-3,CASSPGTLYSGNTIYF,TGTGCCAGCAGCCCAGGAACCCTTTACTCTGGAAACACCATATATTTT
13,TRBV6-5,.,TRBD1,TRBJ1-3,CASSDRAGNTIYF,TGTGCCAGCAGCGACAGGGCTGGAAACACCATATATTTT
14,TRBV5-1,.,TRBD1,TRBJ1-2,CASSPGQGYYGYTF,TGCGCCAGCAGTCCGGGACAGGGATACTATGGCTACACCTTC
17,TRBV9,.,TRBD2,TRBJ2-1,CASTYRAGVTRYNEQFF,TGTGCCAGCACTTACCGAGCGGGGGTCACCCGTTACAATGAGCAGTTCTTC
14,TRBV19,.,.,TRBJ1-1,CASIFRGLNTEAFF,TGTGCCAGTATATTTAGGGGTTTGAACACTGAAGCTTTCTTT
14,TRBV10-3,once,.,TRBJ1-4,CAIGQTGINEKLFF,TGTGCCATCGGGCAGACAGGAATAAATGAAAAACTGTTTTTT
13,TRBV6-1,.,.,TRBJ1-2,CASSLTVNYGYTF,TGTGCCAGCAGCCTGACAGTTAACTATGGCTACACCTTC
13,TRBV5-1,.,.,TRBJ2-1,CASSLVQNNEQFF,TGCGCCAGCAGCTTGGTTCAGAACAATGAGCAGTTCTTC
16,TRBV5-5,.,TRBD1,TRBJ2-4,CASSLADRGVKNIQYF,TGTGCCAGCAGCTTGGCAGACAGGGGGGTGAAAAACATTCAGTACTTC
13,TRBV29-1,.,.,TRBJ1-2,CSVEGRGGYGYTF,TGCAGCGTTGAAGGGCGGGGTGGCTATGGCTACACCTTC
16,TRBV25-1,.,.,TRBJ1-5,CASSADGGMSNQPQHF,TGTGCCAGCAGTGCGGATGGAGGAATGAGCAATCAGCCCCAGCATTTT
18,TRBV5-1,.,TRBD2,TRBJ2-3,CASSDLNLAGGRTDTQYF,TGCGCCAGCAGCGATCTAAATTTAGCGGGGGGGAGAACAGATACGCAGTATTTT
17,TRBV5-1,.,.,TRBJ1-3,CASSPTKGRGSGNTIYF,TGCGCCAGCAGCCCGACGAAGGGTAGGGGCTCTGGAAACACCATATATTTT
13,TRBV5-4,.,.,TRBJ1-2,CASGEGTASGYTF,TGTGCAAGCGGGGAGGGGACCGCCAGCGGCTACACCTTC
13,TRBV6-5,.,TRBD1,TRBJ1-2,CASSLTGGGGYTF,TGTGCCAGCAGCCTCACAGGGGGCGGAGGCTACACCTTC
15,TRBV5-1,.,.,TRBJ1-1,CASTLGQGMFTEAFF,TGCGCCAGCACCCTAGGGCAGGGAATGTTCACTGAAGCTTTCTTT
15,TRBV5-4,once,TRBD1,TRBJ2-1,CASSLGGQGGNEQFF,TGTGCCAGCAGCTTGGGGGGACAGGGGGGCAATGAGCAGTTCTTC
19,TRBV7-6,.,.,TRBJ1-4,CASSLARGHGATTNEKLFF,TGTGCCAGCAGCTTAGCGAGAGGCCATGGGGCGACTACTAATGAAAAACTGTTTTTT
17,TRBV28,many,TRBD1,TRBJ1-6,CASSRRRGTDYNSPLHF,TGTGCCAGCAGTAGACGACGCGGGACAGACTATAATTCACCCCTCCACTTT
14,TRBV7-9,.,TRBD1,TRBJ1-1,CASSLVDRVGEAFF,TGTGCCAGCAGCTTAGTGGACAGGGTCGGTGAAGCTTTCTTT
15,TRBV7-2,.,TRBD2,TRBJ2-2,CASSFLAGVTGELFF,TGTGCCAGCAGCTTTCTAGCGGGGGTGACCGGGGAGCTGTTTTTT
15,TRBV11-3,.,TRBD1,TRBJ2-1,CASSQGQGQGNEQFF,TGTGCCAGCAGCCAGGGCCAGGGACAGGGCAATGAGCAGTTCTTC
16,TRBV7-2,.,TRBD1,TRBJ2-7,CASSAAGQGALYEQYF,TGTGCCAGCAGCGCTGCGGGACAGGGAGCCCTCTACGAGCAGTACTTC
13,TRBV15,.,.,TRBJ1-5,CATSRDQVLSQHF,TGTGCCACCAGCAGAGATCAGGTATTATCCCAGCATTTT